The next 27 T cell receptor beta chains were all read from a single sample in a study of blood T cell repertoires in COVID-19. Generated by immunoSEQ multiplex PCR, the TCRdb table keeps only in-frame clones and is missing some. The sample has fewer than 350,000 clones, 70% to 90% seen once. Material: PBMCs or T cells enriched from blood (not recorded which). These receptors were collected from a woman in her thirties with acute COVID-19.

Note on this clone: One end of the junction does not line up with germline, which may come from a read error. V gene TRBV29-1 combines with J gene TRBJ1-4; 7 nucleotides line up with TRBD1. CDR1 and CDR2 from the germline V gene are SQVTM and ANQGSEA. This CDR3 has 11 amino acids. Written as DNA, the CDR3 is TGCAGCGTTGAAACTGTGACAGGGATTTCTTTT. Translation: CSVETVTGISF.

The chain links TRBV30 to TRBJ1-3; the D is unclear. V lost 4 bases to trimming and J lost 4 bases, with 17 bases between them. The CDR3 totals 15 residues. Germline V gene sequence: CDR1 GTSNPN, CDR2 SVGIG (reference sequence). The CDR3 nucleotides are TGTGCCTGGACTCCGTCAGAGGGTACAGGAAACACCATATATTTT. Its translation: CAWTPSEGTGNTIYF.

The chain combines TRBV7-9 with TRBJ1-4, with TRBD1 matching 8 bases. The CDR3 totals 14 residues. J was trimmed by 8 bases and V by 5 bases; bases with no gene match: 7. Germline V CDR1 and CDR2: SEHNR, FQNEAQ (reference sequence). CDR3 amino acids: CASSPDRGWEKLFF. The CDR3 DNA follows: TGTGCCAGCAGCCCAGACAGGGGATGGGAAAAACTGTTTTTT.

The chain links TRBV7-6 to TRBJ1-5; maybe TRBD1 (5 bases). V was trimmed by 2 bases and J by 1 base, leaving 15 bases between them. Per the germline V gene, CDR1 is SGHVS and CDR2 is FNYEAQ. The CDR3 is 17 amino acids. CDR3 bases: TGTGCCAGCAGCTTACCCGGTCGGAGGGGAAGCAATCAGCCCCAGCATTTT. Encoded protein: CASSLPGRRGSNQPQHF.

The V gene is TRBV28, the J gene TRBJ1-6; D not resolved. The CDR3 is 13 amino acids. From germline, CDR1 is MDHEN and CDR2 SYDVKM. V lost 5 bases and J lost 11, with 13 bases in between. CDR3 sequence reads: CASSVQAGAPLHF. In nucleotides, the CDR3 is TGTGCCAGCAGTGTCCAAGCCGGAGCACCCCTCCACTTT.

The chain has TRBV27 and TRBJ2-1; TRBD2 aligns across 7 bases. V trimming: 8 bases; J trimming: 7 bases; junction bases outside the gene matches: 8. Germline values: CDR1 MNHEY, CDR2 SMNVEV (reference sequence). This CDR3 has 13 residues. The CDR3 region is CASRDYDENEQFF. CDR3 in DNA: TGTGCCAGCCGGGACTATGATGAGAATGAGCAGTTCTTC.

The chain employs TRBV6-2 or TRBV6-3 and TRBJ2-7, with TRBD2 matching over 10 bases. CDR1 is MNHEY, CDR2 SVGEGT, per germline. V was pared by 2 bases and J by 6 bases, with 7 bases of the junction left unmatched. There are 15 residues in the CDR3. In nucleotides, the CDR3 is TGTGCCAGCAGTTACGCCCTAGCGGGAGTTTTCGAGCAGTACTTC. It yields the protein CASSYALAGVFEQYF.

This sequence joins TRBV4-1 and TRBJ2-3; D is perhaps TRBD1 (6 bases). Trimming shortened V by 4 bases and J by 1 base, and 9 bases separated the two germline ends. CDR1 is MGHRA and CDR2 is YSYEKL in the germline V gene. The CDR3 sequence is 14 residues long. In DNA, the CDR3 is TGCGCCAGCAGCCTAAGACAGGGCACAGATACGCAGTATTTT. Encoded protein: CASSLRQGTDTQYF.

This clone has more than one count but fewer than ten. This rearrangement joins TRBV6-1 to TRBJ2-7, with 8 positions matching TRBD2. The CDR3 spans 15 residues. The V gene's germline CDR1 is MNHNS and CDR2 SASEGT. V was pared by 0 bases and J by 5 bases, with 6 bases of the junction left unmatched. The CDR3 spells CASSEAVGRANEQYF. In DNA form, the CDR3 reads TGTGCCAGCAGTGAAGCAGTCGGGAGGGCCAACGAGCAGTACTTC.

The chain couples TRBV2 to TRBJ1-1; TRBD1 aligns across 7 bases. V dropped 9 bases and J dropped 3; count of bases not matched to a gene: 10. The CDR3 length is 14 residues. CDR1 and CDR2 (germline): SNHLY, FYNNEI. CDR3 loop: CASRGTAEDTEAFF. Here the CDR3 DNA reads TGTGCCAGTCGTGGGACAGCAGAGGACACTGAAGCTTTCTTT.

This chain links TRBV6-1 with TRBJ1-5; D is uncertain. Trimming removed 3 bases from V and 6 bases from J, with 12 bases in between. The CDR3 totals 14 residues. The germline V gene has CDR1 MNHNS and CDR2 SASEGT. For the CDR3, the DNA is TGTGCCAGCAGTGACATCGGGTCGGGTCAGCCCCAGCATTTT. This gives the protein CASSDIGSGQPQHF.

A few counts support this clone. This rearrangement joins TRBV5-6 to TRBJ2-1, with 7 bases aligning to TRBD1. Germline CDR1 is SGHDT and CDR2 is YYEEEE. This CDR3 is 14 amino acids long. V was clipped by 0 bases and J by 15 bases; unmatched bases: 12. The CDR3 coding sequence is TGTGCCAGCAGCTTGGTTAGTGACCAGGGGGTAGGGTTCTTC. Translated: CASSLVSDQGVGFF.

In nucleotides, the CDR3 is TGTGCCAGCAGTGAGCGGGACGAGCAGTACTTC. It yields the protein CASSERDEQYF. The genes are TRBV25-1 and TRBJ2-7; TRBD2 might be the D (5 bases). Germline V gene lookup returns CDR1 MGHDK and CDR2 SYGVNS. The CDR3 is 11 residues long. V was shortened by 3 bases and J by 5 bases, with 5 bases between the two germline ends.

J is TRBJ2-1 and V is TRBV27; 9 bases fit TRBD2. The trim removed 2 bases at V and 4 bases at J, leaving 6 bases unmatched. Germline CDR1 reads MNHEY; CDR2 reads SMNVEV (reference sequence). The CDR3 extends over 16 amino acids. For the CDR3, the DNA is TGTGCCAGCAGTTTAAAGTCTAGCGGGACGTACAATGAGCAGTTCTTC. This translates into CASSLKSSGTYNEQFF.

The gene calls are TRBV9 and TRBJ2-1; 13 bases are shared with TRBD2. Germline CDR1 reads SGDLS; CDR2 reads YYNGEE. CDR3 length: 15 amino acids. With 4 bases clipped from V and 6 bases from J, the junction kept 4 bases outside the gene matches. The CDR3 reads CASSPWTSGSNEQFF. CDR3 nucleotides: TGTGCCAGCAGCCCCTGGACTAGCGGGAGCAATGAGCAGTTCTTC.

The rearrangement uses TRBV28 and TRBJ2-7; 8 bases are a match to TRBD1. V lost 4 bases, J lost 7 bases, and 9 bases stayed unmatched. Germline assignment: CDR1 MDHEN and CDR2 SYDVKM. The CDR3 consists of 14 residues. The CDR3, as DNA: TGTGCCAGCAGTTCGTATCAGGGGGCTCAAGAGCAGTACTTC. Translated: CASSSYQGAQEQYF. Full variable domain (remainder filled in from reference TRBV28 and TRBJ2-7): DVKVTQSSRYLVKRTGEKVFLECVQDMDHENMFWYRQDPGLGLRLIYFSYDVKMKEKGDIPEGYSVSREKKERFSLILESASTNQTSMYLCASSSYQGAQEQYFGPGTRLTVT.

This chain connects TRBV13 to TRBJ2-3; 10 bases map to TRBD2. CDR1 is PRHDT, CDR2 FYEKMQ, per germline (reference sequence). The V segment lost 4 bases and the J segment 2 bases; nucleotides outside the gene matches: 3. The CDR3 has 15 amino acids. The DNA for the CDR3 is TGTGCCAGCAGCTACGGACTAGCGGACACAGATACGCAGTATTTT. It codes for CASSYGLADTDTQYF.

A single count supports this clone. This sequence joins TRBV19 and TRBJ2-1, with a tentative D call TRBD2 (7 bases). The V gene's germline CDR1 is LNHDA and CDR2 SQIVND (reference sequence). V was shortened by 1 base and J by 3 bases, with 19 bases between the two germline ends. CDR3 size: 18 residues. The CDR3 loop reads CASSIGGGLALFYNEQFF. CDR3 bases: TGTGCCAGTAGTATAGGGGGGGGCCTAGCCCTTTTCTACAATGAGCAGTTCTTC.

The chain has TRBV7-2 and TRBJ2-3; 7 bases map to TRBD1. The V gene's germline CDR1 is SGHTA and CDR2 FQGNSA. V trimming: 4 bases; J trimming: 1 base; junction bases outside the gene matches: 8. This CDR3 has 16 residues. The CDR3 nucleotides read TGTGCCAGCAGCTACGGACAGGCCTTTGGCACAGATACGCAGTATTTT. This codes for CASSYGQAFGTDTQYF.

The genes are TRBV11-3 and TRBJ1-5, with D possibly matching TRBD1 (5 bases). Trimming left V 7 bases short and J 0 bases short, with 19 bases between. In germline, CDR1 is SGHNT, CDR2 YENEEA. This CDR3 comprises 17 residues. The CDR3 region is CASNTWGTLYSNQPQHF. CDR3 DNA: TGTGCCAGCAACACCTGGGGCACCCTTTATAGCAATCAGCCCCAGCATTTT. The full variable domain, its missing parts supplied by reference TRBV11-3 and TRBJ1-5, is EAGVVQSPRYKIIEKKQPVAFWCNPISGHNTLYWYLQNLGQGPELLIRYENEEAVDDSQLPKDRFSAERLKGVDSTLKIQPAELGDSAVYLCASNTWGTLYSNQPQHFGDGTRLSIL.

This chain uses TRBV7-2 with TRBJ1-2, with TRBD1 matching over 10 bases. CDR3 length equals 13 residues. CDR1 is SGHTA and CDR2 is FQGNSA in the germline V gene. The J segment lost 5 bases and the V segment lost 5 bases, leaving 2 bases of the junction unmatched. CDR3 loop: CASSGTGVYGYTF. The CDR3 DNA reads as TGTGCCAGCAGCGGGACAGGGGTATATGGCTACACCTTC.

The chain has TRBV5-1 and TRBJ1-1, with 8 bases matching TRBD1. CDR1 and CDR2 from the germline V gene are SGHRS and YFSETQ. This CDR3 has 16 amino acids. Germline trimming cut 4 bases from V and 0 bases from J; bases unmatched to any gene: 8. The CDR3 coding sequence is TGCGCCAGCAGCGACCGGACAGGGTATATGAACACTGAAGCTTTCTTT. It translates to CASSDRTGYMNTEAFF.

In DNA form, the CDR3 reads TGCGCCAGCAGCCAAGGTCCAGGCAACTCTGGAAACACCATATATTTT. Translation gives CASSQGPGNSGNTIYF. This sequence joins TRBV4-1 and TRBJ1-3; D ambiguous. V lost 1 base, J lost 0 bases, and 10 bases lay in between. CDR1 is MGHRA and CDR2 is YSYEKL in the germline V gene. The CDR3 is 16 residues long.

The CDR3 sequence is CASSLGTRGVDTQYF. The CDR3 nucleotides read TGCGCCAGCAGCTTGGGCACCAGGGGGGTAGATACGCAGTATTTT. The chain uses TRBV5-1 and TRBJ2-3; D possibly corresponds to TRBD1 (7 bases). V was trimmed by 0 bases and J by 5 bases, leaving 13 bases between them. The CDR3 totals 15 residues. Per the germline V gene, CDR1 is SGHRS and CDR2 is YFSETQ. Full variable domain (remainder filled in from reference TRBV5-1 and TRBJ2-3): KAGVTQTPRYLIKTRGQQVTLSCSPISGHRSVSWYQQTPGQGLQFLFEYFSETQRNKGNFPGRFSGRQFSNSRSEMNVSTLELGDSALYLCASSLGTRGVDTQYFGPGTRLTVL.

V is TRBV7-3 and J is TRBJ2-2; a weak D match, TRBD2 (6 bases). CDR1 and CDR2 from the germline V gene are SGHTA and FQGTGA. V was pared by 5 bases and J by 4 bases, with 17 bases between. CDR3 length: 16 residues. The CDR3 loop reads CASSLLSGSFTGELFF. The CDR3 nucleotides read TGTGCCAGCAGCCTACTCTCCGGGAGTTTCACCGGGGAGCTGTTTTTT.

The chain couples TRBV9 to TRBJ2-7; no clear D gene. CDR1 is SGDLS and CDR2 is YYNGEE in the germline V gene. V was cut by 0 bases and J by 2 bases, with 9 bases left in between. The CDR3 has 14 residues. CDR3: CASSVGSGTYEQYF. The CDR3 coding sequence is TGTGCCAGCAGCGTAGGTTCAGGAACCTACGAGCAGTACTTC.

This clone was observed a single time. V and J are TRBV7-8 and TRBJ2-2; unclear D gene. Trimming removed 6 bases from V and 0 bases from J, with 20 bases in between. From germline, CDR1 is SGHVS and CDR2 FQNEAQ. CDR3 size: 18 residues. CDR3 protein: CASRIARLGPPNTGELFF. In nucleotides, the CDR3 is TGTGCCAGCAGGATTGCCCGTCTAGGTCCCCCGAACACCGGGGAGCTGTTTTTT.